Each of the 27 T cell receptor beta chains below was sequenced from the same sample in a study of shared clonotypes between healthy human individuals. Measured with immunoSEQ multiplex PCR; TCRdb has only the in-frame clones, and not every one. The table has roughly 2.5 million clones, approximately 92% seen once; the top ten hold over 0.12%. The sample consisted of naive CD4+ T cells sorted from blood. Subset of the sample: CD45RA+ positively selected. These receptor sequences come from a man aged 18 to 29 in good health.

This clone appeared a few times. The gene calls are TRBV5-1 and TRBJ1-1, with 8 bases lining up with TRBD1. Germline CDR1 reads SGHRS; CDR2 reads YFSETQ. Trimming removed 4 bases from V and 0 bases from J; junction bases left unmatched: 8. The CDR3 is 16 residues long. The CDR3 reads CASSVTGGNMNTEAFF. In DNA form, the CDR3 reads TGCGCCAGCAGCGTTACAGGGGGGAACATGAACACTGAAGCTTTCTTT.

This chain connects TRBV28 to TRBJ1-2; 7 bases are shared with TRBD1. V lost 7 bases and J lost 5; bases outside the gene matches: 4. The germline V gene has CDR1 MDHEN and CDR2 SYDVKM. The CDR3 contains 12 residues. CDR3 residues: CASNIQGYGYTF. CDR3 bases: TGTGCCAGCAATATACAGGGGTATGGCTACACCTTC.

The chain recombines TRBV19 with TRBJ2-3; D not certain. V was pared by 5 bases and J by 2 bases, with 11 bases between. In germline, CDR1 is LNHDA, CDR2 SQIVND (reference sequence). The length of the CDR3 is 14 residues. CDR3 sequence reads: CASSPRTYTDTQYF. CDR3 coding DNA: TGTGCCAGTAGTCCCAGGACCTACACAGATACGCAGTATTTT.

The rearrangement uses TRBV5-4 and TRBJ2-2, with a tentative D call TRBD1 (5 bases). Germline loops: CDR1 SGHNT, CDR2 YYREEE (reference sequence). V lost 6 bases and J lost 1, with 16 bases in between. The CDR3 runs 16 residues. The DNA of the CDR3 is TGTGCCAGCACCCCGCGACAGCCCTGGAACACCGGGGAGCTGTTTTTT. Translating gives CASTPRQPWNTGELFF.

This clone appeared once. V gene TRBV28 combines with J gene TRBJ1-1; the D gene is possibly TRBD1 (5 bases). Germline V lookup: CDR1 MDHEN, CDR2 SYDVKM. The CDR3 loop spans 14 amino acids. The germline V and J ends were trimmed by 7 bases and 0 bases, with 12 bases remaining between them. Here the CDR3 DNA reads TGTGCCAGCACCCAGGGATCCATGAACACTGAAGCTTTCTTT. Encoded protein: CASTQGSMNTEAFF.

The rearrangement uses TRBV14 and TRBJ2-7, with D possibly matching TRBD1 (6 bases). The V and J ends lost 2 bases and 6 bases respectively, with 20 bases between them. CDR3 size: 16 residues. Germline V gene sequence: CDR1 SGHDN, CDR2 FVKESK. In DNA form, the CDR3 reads TGTGCCAGCAGCCAAACACCGGGACACCCCCCCTCCGAGCAGTACTTC. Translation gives CASSQTPGHPPSEQYF.

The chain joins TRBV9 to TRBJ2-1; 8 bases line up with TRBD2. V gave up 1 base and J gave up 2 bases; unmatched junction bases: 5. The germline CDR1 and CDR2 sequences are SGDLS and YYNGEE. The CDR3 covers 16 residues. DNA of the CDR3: TGTGCCAGCAGCGTATCCGGGAGGGGGACCTACAATGAGCAGTTCTTC. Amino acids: CASSVSGRGTYNEQFF.

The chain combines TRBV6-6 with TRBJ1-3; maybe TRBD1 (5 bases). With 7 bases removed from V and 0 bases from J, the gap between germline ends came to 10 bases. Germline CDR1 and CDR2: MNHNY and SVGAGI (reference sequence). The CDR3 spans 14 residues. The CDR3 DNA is TGTGCCAGCACCCCGGACAACTCTGGAAACACCATATATTTT. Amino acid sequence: CASTPDNSGNTIYF.

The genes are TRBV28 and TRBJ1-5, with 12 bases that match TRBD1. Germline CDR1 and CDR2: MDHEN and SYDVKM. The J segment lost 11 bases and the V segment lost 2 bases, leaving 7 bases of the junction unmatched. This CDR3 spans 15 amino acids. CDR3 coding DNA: TGTGCCAGCAGTTTAAAGGGACAGGGGGCATCATCCCAGCATTTT. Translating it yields CASSLKGQGASSQHF. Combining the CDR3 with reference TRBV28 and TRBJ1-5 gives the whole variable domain DVKVTQSSRYLVKRTGEKVFLECVQDMDHENMFWYRQDPGLGLRLIYFSYDVKMKEKGDIPEGYSVSREKKERFSLILESASTNQTSMYLCASSLKGQGASSQHFGDGTRLSIL.

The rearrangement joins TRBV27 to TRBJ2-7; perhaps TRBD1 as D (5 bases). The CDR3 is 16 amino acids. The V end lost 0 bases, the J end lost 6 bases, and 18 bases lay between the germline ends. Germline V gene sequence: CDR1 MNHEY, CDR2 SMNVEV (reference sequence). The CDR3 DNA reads TGTGCCAGCAGTTTATCGCGCCCCAAAGGGGAAGCCGAGCAGTACTTC. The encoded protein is CASSLSRPKGEAEQYF.

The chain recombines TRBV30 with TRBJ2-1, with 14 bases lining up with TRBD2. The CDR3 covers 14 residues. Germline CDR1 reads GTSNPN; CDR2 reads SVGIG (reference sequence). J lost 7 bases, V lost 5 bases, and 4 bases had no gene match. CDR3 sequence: CAWGTSGGGNEQFF. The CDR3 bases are TGTGCCTGGGGGACTAGCGGGGGAGGGAATGAGCAGTTCTTC.

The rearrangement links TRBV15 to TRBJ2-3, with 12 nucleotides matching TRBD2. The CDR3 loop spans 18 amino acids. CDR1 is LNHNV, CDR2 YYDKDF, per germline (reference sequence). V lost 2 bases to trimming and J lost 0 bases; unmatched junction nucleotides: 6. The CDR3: CATSRLLAGGASTDTQYF. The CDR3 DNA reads TGTGCCACCAGCAGATTACTAGCGGGGGGCGCTAGCACAGATACGCAGTATTTT.

The CDR3 region has the DNA TGTGCCAGCAGCTCCAACACCTTGGGGAATGAGCAGTTCTTC. This sequence encodes CASSSNTLGNEQFF. J is TRBJ2-1 and V is TRBV6-6; unclear D gene. The germline gives CDR1 MNHNY, CDR2 SVGAGI (reference sequence). V was trimmed by 6 bases and J by 7 bases, leaving 16 bases between them. The CDR3 is 14 amino acids.

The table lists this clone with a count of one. Here the CDR3 reads CASSKTGNTGELFF. The CDR3 DNA reads TGTGCCAGCAGTAAGACGGGGAACACCGGGGAGCTGTTTTTT. The chain has TRBV6-5 and TRBJ2-2; D is uncertain. This CDR3 spans 14 amino acids. Germline V lookup: CDR1 MNHEY, CDR2 SVGAGI. V dropped 5 bases and J dropped 1 base, with 8 bases sitting between them.

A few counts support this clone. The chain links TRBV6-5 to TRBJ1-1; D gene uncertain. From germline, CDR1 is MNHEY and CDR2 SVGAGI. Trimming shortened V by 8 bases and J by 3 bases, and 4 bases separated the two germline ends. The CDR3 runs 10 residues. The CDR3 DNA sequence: TGTGCCAGCGGTCACACTGAAGCTTTCTTT. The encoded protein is CASGHTEAFF.

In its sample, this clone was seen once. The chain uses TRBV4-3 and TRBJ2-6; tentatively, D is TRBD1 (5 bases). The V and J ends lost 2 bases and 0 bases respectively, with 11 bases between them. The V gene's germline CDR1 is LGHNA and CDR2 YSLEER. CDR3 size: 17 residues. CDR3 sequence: CASSQSLDSSGANVLTF. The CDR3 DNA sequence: TGCGCCAGCAGCCAATCTCTCGACAGCTCTGGGGCCAACGTCCTGACTTTC.

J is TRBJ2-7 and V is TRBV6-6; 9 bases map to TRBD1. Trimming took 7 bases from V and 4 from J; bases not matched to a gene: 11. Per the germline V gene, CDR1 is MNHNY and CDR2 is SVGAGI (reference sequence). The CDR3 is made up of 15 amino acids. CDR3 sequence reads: CASTLGDRVGYEQYF. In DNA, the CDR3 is TGTGCCAGCACCCTGGGGGACAGGGTGGGGTACGAGCAGTACTTC.

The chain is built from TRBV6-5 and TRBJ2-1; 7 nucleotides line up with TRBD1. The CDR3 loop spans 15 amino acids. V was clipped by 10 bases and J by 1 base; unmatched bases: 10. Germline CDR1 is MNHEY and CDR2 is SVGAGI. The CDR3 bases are TGTGCCACCCATCGGGCACAGGGGTCCTACAATGAGCAGTTCTTC. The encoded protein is CATHRAQGSYNEQFF.

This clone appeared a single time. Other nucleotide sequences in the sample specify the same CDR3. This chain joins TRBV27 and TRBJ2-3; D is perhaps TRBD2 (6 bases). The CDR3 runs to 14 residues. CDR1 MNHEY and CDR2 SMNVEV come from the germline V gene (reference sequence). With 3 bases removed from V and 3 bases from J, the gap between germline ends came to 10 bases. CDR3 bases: TGTGCCAGCAGTTTTGGGCGGGGAACAGATACGCAGTATTTT. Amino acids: CASSFGRGTDTQYF.

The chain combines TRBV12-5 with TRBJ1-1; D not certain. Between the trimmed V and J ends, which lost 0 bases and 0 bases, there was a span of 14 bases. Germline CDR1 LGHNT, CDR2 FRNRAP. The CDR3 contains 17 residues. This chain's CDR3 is CASGLVQQNGLNTEAFF. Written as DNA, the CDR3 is TGTGCTAGTGGTTTGGTACAACAGAATGGTTTGAACACTGAAGCTTTCTTT.

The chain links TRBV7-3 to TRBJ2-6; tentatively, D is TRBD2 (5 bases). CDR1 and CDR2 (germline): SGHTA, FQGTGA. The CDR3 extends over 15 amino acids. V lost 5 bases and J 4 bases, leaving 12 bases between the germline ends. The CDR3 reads CASSPAGAGANVLTF. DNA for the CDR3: TGTGCCAGCAGCCCGGCGGGTGCCGGGGCCAACGTCCTGACTTTC.

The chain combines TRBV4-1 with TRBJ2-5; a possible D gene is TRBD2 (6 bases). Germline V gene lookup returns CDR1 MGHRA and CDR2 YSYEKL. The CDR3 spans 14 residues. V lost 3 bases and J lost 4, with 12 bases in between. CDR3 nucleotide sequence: TGCGCCAGCAGCCAGGAGGGTGTTACAGAGACCCAGTACTTC. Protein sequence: CASSQEGVTETQYF.

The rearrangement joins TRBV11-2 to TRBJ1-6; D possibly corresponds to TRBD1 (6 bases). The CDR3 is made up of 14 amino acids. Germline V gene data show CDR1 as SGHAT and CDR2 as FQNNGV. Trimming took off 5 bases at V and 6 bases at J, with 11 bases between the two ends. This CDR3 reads CASSLTGRNSPLHF. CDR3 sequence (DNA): TGTGCCAGCAGCCTGACAGGCCGTAATTCACCCCTCCACTTT.

The CDR3 protein is CASRNRGNGYEQYF. The CDR3 DNA is TGTGCCAGCAGAAACAGGGGGAATGGCTACGAGCAGTACTTC. J is TRBJ2-7 and V is TRBV28; 8 bases are a match to TRBD1. Germline V gives CDR1 MDHEN, CDR2 SYDVKM. V shed 6 bases, J shed 3 bases, and the junction held 7 bases outside the gene matches. The CDR3 extends over 14 amino acids.

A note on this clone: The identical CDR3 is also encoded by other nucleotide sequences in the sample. The CDR3 here is CASSFLGDTQYF. CDR3 nucleotides: TGTGCCAGCAGCTTCTTGGGAGATACGCAGTATTTT. The chain uses TRBV11-2 and TRBJ2-3, with unresolved D. The germline V gene has CDR1 SGHAT and CDR2 FQNNGV. V was trimmed by 3 bases and J by 5 bases, leaving 6 bases between them. This CDR3 is 12 amino acids long.

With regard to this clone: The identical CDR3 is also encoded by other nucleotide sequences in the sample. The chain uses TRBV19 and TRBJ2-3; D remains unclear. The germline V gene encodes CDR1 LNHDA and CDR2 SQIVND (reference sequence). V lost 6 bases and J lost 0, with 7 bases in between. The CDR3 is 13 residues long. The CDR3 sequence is CASRLSSTDTQYF. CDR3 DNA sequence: TGTGCCAGTAGATTGTCTAGCACAGATACGCAGTATTTT. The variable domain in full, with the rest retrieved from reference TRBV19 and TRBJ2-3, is DGGITQSPKYLFRKEGQNVTLSCEQNLNHDAMYWYRQDPGQGLRLIYYSQIVNDFQKGDIAEGYSVSREKKESFPLTVTSAQKNPTAFYLCASRLSSTDTQYFGPGTRLTVL.

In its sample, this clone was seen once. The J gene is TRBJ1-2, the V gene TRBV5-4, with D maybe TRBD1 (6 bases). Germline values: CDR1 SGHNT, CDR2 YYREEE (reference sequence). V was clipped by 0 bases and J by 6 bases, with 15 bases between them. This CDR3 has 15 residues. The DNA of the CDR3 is TGTGCCAGCAGCTTGGAAGGGAACAGGGCGGATGGCTACACCTTC. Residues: CASSLEGNRADGYTF.